Detailed here is one T cell receptor (beta chain). These data originate in a study of blood T cell repertoires in COVID-19. At the level of the study: Nucleic acid was either cDNA or gDNA, and it came from T cells, B-cell-depleted T cells, or PBMCs.

The CDR3 runs 12 residues. Germline-derived CDR1 and CDR2 are SQVTM and ANQGSEA. The V end was cut by 3 bases, the J end by 1 base, with 6 bases between. Clones were sequenced by immunoSEQ multiplex PCR, and TCRdb holds only the in-frame ones, with some missing. The sample shows 100,000 or so clones, 87% of them seen only once. The V call is TRBV29-1, the J call TRBJ2-5; D is unclear. This sequence was found in a young man in a cohort sampled during active COVID-19. The source material was peripheral blood. This CDR3 is CSVEPSQETQYF. The CDR3 DNA reads TGCAGCGTTGAGCCTAGCCAAGAGACCCAGTACTTC.